A single sample is the source of the 29 T cell receptor beta chains below, sequenced in a study of T cells in Graves' hyperthyroidism and ophthalmopathy. The investigators amplified TCR beta CDR3 regions from RNA transcripts. Carried out on the TCR CDR3, a first-round RT-PCR used the HTBI primer set. In TCRdb, the multiplex PCR reads were re-called with MiXCR into one record per CDR3 protein. The sample holds hundreds of thousands of distinct CDR3 sequences, approximately 15% seen once. Sequenced material: blood. These receptors all stem from a woman aged 18-35 years with Graves' hyperthyroidism.

The V and J genes are TRBV12-5 and TRBJ2-1; D uncertain. Trimming took 1 base from V and 8 from J, leaving 3 bases between them. Germline CDR1 reads LGHNT; CDR2 reads FRNRAP. The CDR3 runs to 11 residues. CDR3 sequence: CASGLGDEQFF. The CDR3 DNA reads TGTGCTAGTGGTTTGGGGGATGAGCAGTTCTTC.

The genes are TRBV7-9 and TRBJ1-1; TRBD1 matches at 9 bases. Per the germline V gene, CDR1 is SEHNR and CDR2 is FQNEAQ (reference sequence). J lost 1 base, V lost 5 bases, and 11 bases had no gene match. The CDR3 runs to 17 residues. The CDR3 is CASSRGTGSLQNTEAFF. Written as DNA, the CDR3 is TGTGCCAGCAGCCGCGGGACAGGGTCCCTCCAGAACACTGAAGCTTTCTTT.

With regard to this clonotype: This may stem from a read error, because a much larger clone lies one nucleotide away. The chain joins TRBV30 to TRBJ2-7; D possibly uses TRBD1 or TRBD2 (5 bases each). The germline gives CDR1 GTSNPN, CDR2 SVGIG (reference sequence). CDR3 size: 14 residues. The CDR3 DNA reads TGTGCCTGGAGGGGGGACCGGGACCTCTACGGGCAGTACTTC. It yields the protein CAWRGDRDLYGQYF.

Many counts were recorded for this clonotype. V and J are TRBV6-1 and TRBJ1-1; no clear D gene. The CDR3 is 16 amino acids. Looked up from germline, CDR1 is MNHNS and CDR2 is SASEGT. Deletions cut 5 bases from V and 6 bases from J, with 22 bases between. CDR3 nucleotide sequence: TGTGCCAGCAGTCCGACACTCGATCTGACTATTTCTGAAGCTTTCTTT. It specifies CASSPTLDLTISEAFF.

The table lists this clonotype with a few counts. This sequence joins TRBV29-1 and TRBJ2-1, with a weak D call TRBD2 (5 bases). CDR1 and CDR2 (germline): SQVTM, ANQGSEA. The CDR3 sequence is 10 residues long. Trimming took 8 bases from V and 6 from J, leaving 8 bases between them. DNA for the CDR3: TGCAGCTTTGGGAGCAATGAGCAGTTCTTC. It translates to CSFGSNEQFF.

This rearrangement joins TRBV12-3 or TRBV12-4 to TRBJ2-7; tentatively, D is TRBD2 (5 bases). There are 15 residues in the CDR3. V was pared by 6 bases and J by 0 bases, with 15 bases between. The CDR3 coding sequence is TGTGCCAGCAGCCCCGGGCCCGGGAACTCCTACGAGCAGTACTTC. Protein sequence: CASSPGPGNSYEQYF.

This clonotype was observed a few times. The rearrangement uses TRBV20-1 and TRBJ2-6; 10 nucleotides line up with TRBD1. The V segment lost 4 bases and the J segment 8 bases; nucleotides outside the gene matches: 8. Germline loops: CDR1 DFQATT, CDR2 SNEGSKA (reference sequence). CDR3 length: 15 amino acids. In nucleotides, the CDR3 is TGCAGTGCTAATAGACCGGGACAGGGGACCAACGTCCTGACTTTC. Translated: CSANRPGQGTNVLTF.

In its sample, this clonotype was seen many times. The rearrangement uses TRBV20-1 and TRBJ1-5; TRBD1 agrees at 8 bases. The CDR3 extends over 14 amino acids. V lost 5 bases, J lost 6 bases, and 9 bases stayed unmatched. The germline gives CDR1 DFQATT, CDR2 SNEGSKA (reference sequence). Written as DNA, the CDR3 is TGCAGTGCTCTTAAGGGACAGGCCGTTCAGCCCCAGCATTTT. Translated, it gives CSALKGQAVQPQHF.

The gene calls are TRBV25-1 and TRBJ1-3, with 7 bases lining up with TRBD1. The CDR3 is 16 amino acids. Trimming removed 5 bases from V and 0 bases from J; junction bases left unmatched: 7. Per the germline V gene, CDR1 is MGHDK and CDR2 is SYGVNS. The CDR3 here is CASSPQGQDSGNTIYF. CDR3 coding DNA: TGTGCCAGCAGTCCCCAAGGACAGGACTCTGGAAACACCATATATTTT.

The chain couples TRBV7-9 to TRBJ2-1, with a possible D match to TRBD1 (5 bases). CDR3 length equals 11 residues. Germline CDR1 and CDR2: SEHNR and FQNEAQ (reference sequence). Trimming left V 10 bases short and J 7 bases short, with 11 bases between. CDR3: CAIQGRNEQFF. CDR3 in DNA: TGTGCCATCCAGGGAAGGAATGAGCAGTTCTTC.

This clonotype occurred a few times. The chain links TRBV12-3 or TRBV12-4 to TRBJ2-2; D is unresolved. This CDR3 contains 14 residues. Trimming stripped 5 bases from V and 4 bases from J, with 11 bases between. As DNA, the CDR3 is TGTGCCAGCAGTCCCATCGGTGGCACCGGGGAGCTGTTTTTT. This encodes CASSPIGGTGELFF.

The V call is TRBV24-1, the J call TRBJ2-2; maybe TRBD2 (6 bases). CDR3 length: 15 residues. Germline loops: CDR1 KGHDR, CDR2 SFDVKD. V lost 6 bases and J lost 5, with 15 bases in between. CDR3: CATSPPGLLTGELFF. In DNA, the CDR3 is TGTGCCACCAGTCCCCCGGGACTCCTGACCGGGGAGCTGTTTTTT.

This clonotype was observed at least ten times. The V gene is TRBV20-1, the J gene TRBJ1-1; D unresolved. Germline loops: CDR1 DFQATT, CDR2 SNEGSKA (reference sequence). V dropped 3 bases and J dropped 0 bases, with 8 bases sitting between them. The CDR3 covers 13 residues. The CDR3 sequence is CSASGSLNTEAFF. CDR3 coding DNA: TGCAGTGCTAGTGGCAGTTTGAACACTGAAGCTTTCTTT.

This chain connects TRBV4-2 to TRBJ1-4; D is ambiguous. From germline, CDR1 is LGHNA and CDR2 YNFKEQ. V lost 1 base and J lost 0, with 3 bases in between. The CDR3 covers 14 residues. CDR3: CASSQGTTNEKLFF. In nucleotides, the CDR3 is TGTGCCAGCAGCCAAGGTACAACTAATGAAAAACTGTTTTTT.

The sample holds many counts of this clonotype. The V and J genes are TRBV20-1 and TRBJ2-5; no firm D call. The V and J ends lost 4 bases and 2 bases respectively, with 8 bases between them. Germline V gives CDR1 DFQATT, CDR2 SNEGSKA (reference sequence). The CDR3 sequence is 12 residues long. CDR3 in amino acids: CSATRGQETQYF. DNA for the CDR3: TGCAGTGCTACCCGCGGACAAGAGACCCAGTACTTC.

The table lists this clonotype with many counts. This chain connects TRBV30 to TRBJ1-1; D is perhaps TRBD1 (6 bases). Germline CDR1 reads GTSNPN; CDR2 reads SVGIG (reference sequence). The CDR3 totals 14 residues. Trimming removed 8 bases from V and 6 bases from J, with 22 bases in between. CDR3 DNA sequence: TGTGCCCGATCTCACAGGGACATTTATGCTGAAGCTTTCTTT. Its protein is CARSHRDIYAEAFF.

Concerning this clonotype: A clone one base away is much larger, so this may be a read error. The chain carries TRBV18 and TRBJ2-1, with D possibly TRBD1 on 6 matching bases. In germline, CDR1 is KGHSH, CDR2 LQKENI. The CDR3 covers 19 residues. The CDR3 region is CASSAPLGRGGEAYNEQFF. The CDR3 DNA is TGTGCCAGCTCAGCACCGCTCGGCCGAGGGGGAGAAGCCTACAATGAGCAGTTCTTC.

This clonotype came up a few times. V usage is TRBV29-1 and J usage is TRBJ1-2, with TRBD1 matching 12 bases. The CDR3 is 14 residues long. The V gene end was trimmed by 7 bases and the J gene end by 8 bases; junction bases not matched to a gene: 11. Germline assignment: CDR1 SQVTM and CDR2 ANQGSEA. The CDR3 loop is CSAGTGGIVEGYTF. The CDR3 nucleotides are TGCAGCGCCGGGACAGGGGGCATTGTAGAGGGCTACACCTTC.

The CDR3 loop reads CSVWTSLYEQYF. CDR3 nucleotides: TGCAGCGTGTGGACTAGCCTCTACGAGCAGTACTTC. V gene TRBV29-1 combines with J gene TRBJ2-7, with 8 bases identical to TRBD2. Germline CDR1 and CDR2: SQVTM and ANQGSEA. Trimming cost V 6 bases and J 3 bases; bases outside gene matches: 4. The CDR3 is made up of 12 amino acids.

This clonotype has at least ten counts. The chain has TRBV11-2 and TRBJ2-3, with TRBD2 matching 8 bases. From germline, CDR1 is SGHAT and CDR2 FQNNGV. The length of the CDR3 is 12 residues. J was trimmed by 6 bases and V by 5 bases; bases with no gene match: 1. The chain's CDR3 is CASSRGGDTQYF. In DNA form, the CDR3 reads TGTGCCAGCAGCCGCGGGGGGGATACGCAGTATTTT.

This clonotype was recorded a few times. This chain links TRBV27 with TRBJ2-5; TRBD2 matches 11 bases. This CDR3 has 17 amino acids. V dropped 5 bases and J dropped 1; count of bases not matched to a gene: 9. Germline lookup yields CDR1 MNHEY and CDR2 SMNVEV (reference sequence). This CDR3 is CASSPLRLAGIQETQYF. Written as DNA, the CDR3 is TGTGCCAGCAGTCCGCTCCGACTAGCGGGGATCCAAGAGACCCAGTACTTC.

As DNA, the CDR3 is TGTGCCAGCAGCTTTCTGGGGGCGCGTTTGGATTCACCCCTCCACTTT. Protein sequence: CASSFLGARLDSPLHF. This chain links TRBV11-2 with TRBJ1-6, with D possibly being TRBD1 (6 bases). V lost 3 bases to trimming and J lost 8 bases, with 17 bases between them. CDR3 length: 16 amino acids. CDR1 is SGHAT and CDR2 is FQNNGV in the germline V gene.

This clonotype was found a few times. The chain has TRBV6-5 and TRBJ2-3; D not resolved. The CDR3 is 16 residues long. Trimming removed 4 bases at V and 4 bases at J, with 18 bases between. Germline values: CDR1 MNHEY, CDR2 SVGAGI. For the CDR3, the DNA is TGTGCCAGCAGTTCAACCTGGGCTCCGTCACCAGATACGCAGTATTTT. Translation gives CASSSTWAPSPDTQYF.

With respect to this clonotype: A read error may be the cause here, since a much bigger clone is one base away. The V and J genes are TRBV11-2 and TRBJ2-7, with D possibly matching TRBD2 (5 bases). The CDR3 contains 16 residues. The germline V and J ends were trimmed by 2 bases and 3 bases, with 17 bases remaining between them. Germline V gene lookup returns CDR1 SGHAT and CDR2 FQNNGV. The CDR3 bases are TGTGCCAGCAGCTTACAAGTGGCTAGCAGGAACTACGAGCAGTACTTC. Translating it yields CASSLQVASRNYEQYF.

A few counts support this clonotype. V usage is TRBV20-1 and J usage is TRBJ1-1; D is undetermined. V lost 8 bases to trimming and J lost 1 base, with 11 bases between them. The CDR3 covers 12 residues. Germline loops: CDR1 DFQATT, CDR2 SNEGSKA (reference sequence). The CDR3 loop is CSPRLGNTEAFF. CDR3 nucleotides: TGCAGTCCCCGACTGGGGAACACTGAAGCTTTCTTT.

This clonotype was detected only a few times. The V call is TRBV7-2, the J call TRBJ1-6; D gene unclear. The CDR3 loop spans 12 amino acids. Trimming shortened V by 5 bases and J by 14 bases, and 13 bases separated the two germline ends. The germline V gene encodes CDR1 SGHTA and CDR2 FQGNSA. For the CDR3, the DNA is TGTGCCAGCAGCGCACAACTGTCATCCCTCCACTTT. Translation: CASSAQLSSLHF.

This clonotype was counted ten times or more. The CDR3 loop reads CASALNTEAFF. In nucleotides, the CDR3 is TGTGCCAGCGCTTTGAACACTGAAGCTTTCTTT. This chain uses TRBV6-1 with TRBJ1-1; no clear D. There are 11 residues in the CDR3. Trimming took off 8 bases at V and 0 bases at J, with 4 bases between the two ends. Looked up from germline, CDR1 is MNHNS and CDR2 is SASEGT.

Ten or more counts support this clonotype. The V gene is TRBV7-2, the J gene TRBJ1-1, with D perhaps matching TRBD1 (5 bases). The CDR3 has 14 amino acids. From germline, CDR1 is SGHTA and CDR2 FQGNSA. V was trimmed by 2 bases and J by 4 bases, leaving 11 bases between them. The CDR3 reads CASSLLQGGTEAFF. CDR3 DNA sequence: TGTGCCAGCAGCTTACTCCAGGGTGGCACTGAAGCTTTCTTT.

This clonotype was recorded at least ten times. The V gene is TRBV20-1, the J gene TRBJ2-1, with TRBD2 identical over 10 bases. The germline gives CDR1 DFQATT, CDR2 SNEGSKA (reference sequence). The CDR3 runs 18 residues. Losses at the gene ends were 5 bases for V and 2 bases for J; bases not matched to a gene: 15. The CDR3 sequence is CSAPSLAGNGETYNEQFF. CDR3 coding DNA: TGCAGTGCTCCATCACTAGCGGGGAACGGCGAGACCTACAATGAGCAGTTCTTC.